This TCR beta chain was recorded in a study of T cells in Graves' hyperthyroidism and ophthalmopathy (dated by TCRdb to between 2018 and 2021). Describing the broader study: Peripheral blood samples were taken at the time of initial diagnosis, prior to any treatment. Once sampling was done, hyperthyroidism patients were given methimazole at a starting dose of 30 mg daily, whereas ophthalmopathy patients were given high-dose intravenous methylprednisolone. A discovery cohort of about a hundred patients, roughly 40 with Graves' ophthalmopathy and 55 to 60 with stable Graves' hyperthyroidism, was used to find distinguishing TCR V-J signatures. The roughly 90 discovery patients were divided at random into training and test sets in a 7:3 ratio. The paper describes TCR Vbeta CDR3 sequencing of 140 or so peripheral blood samples, made up of around 41 ophthalmopathy patients, approximately 73 hyperthyroidism patients and 17 progressor patients. In addition, the study compared T-cell repertoires in thyroid tissue and in blood from roughly 6 Graves' hyperthyroidism patients. Prospective prediction of ophthalmopathy was tested in an independent validation cohort consisting of 18 to 20 hyperthyroidism patients and 15 to 17 patients who later progressed to ophthalmopathy.

Stable Graves' hyperthyroidism was defined as the absence of progression to ophthalmopathy over 18 months of follow-up. Hyperthyroidism patients were aged 18 to 65 years and newly diagnosed, with disease duration of less than 2 months. Any patient with an uncontrolled infection, another autoimmune disease, pregnancy or lactation was excluded. Diagnoses were based on clinical symptoms, serum thyroxine and TRAb, thyroid ultrasound and orbital computed tomography. PBMCs were isolated from approximately 10 ml of fresh peripheral blood by Ficoll-Paque density gradient centrifugation. Total RNA was extracted with Trizol reagent, and quality was checked on an Agilent 2100 Bioanalyzer. Study-wide conclusions, independent of this receptor: A 13 V-J signature model separated ophthalmopathy from stable hyperthyroidism, with about 90% sensitivity and 81% to 83% specificity in cross-validation and 80%/75% in testing. Most expanded thyroid clonotypes (frequency above 0.001) were also found in blood, which suggests that blood repertoires may mirror thyroid immune responses. In validation, progression to ophthalmopathy was predicted by the model with 70.59% sensitivity and around 75% specificity, a median of roughly 6.4 months before onset. Sample size was not statistically predetermined, and blinding of investigators to group allocation was not performed.

This clonotype was seen repeatedly, ten times or more. The specificity of this receptor is unknown. Per-base qualities were not stored, and no clone one base away is much larger. The CDR3 runs 15 residues from the cysteine to the phenylalanine. Only the CDR3 region is kept as DNA, spanning 45 bases read in frame from base 1. Via the germline V gene (reference sequence), CDR1 is LGHDT and CDR2 YNNKEL. Trimmed from V: 0 bases; trimmed from J: 2 bases; junction bases lacking a gene match: 1. Amplification of TCR beta CDR3 regions was carried out from RNA transcripts. A first-round RT-PCR of the TCR CDR3 used the HTBI primer set with the Qiagen OneStep RT-PCR kit. Libraries were constructed in a second round of multiplex PCR, after which size selection and purification were performed. Sequencing of the libraries was done on an Illumina HiSeq2000 using paired-end 100 bp reads. Processing in the source paper ran as follows. SOAPnuke was used to process the raw data, removing reads that contained adapters or uncalled bases, had a mean Phred below 15, or lacked an exact match to the constant primer or identifier. COPE v1.2.5 was used to merge high-quality paired reads, and clonotypes were defined as unique nucleotide sequences. MiTCR v1.1 was used to align clonotypes to the IMGT TRBV, TRBD and TRBJ reference segments. The analysis included only V-J combinations with a frequency above 0.0001, which together covered roughly 99% of the repertoires. The TCS score was defined as the ratio of F50 (clonal expansion) to E x V (chaos), calculated using BLOSUM62-based TCRdist between CDR3 peptides within each V-J. Welch's t-statistics and random forest reduced 450 to 600 V-J features to around 14, which were used in a naive Bayes classifier (R e1071). TCRdb ran its own pipeline on the public reads, namely fastp trimming at Q25 and MiXCR clone calling, and kept in-frame beta chains. Records with the same CDR3 protein are collapsed into one entry carrying the most frequent genes and DNA. The V and J calls reflect TCRdb's pipeline rather than the authors' work. The table for this sample lists around 420,000 distinct CDR3 sequences; 15% to 18% of them were counted only once. The top ten clonotypes cover roughly 7.4% of the sample.

Here the chain combines TRBV3-1 and TRBJ2-3; a stretch of 8 junction bases matches TRBD1. The TCR was taken from a woman in her late teens or twenties with Graves' hyperthyroidism. Sequences were obtained from blood. Here is the DNA: TGTGCCAGCAGCCAAGAGGACAGGGTCACAGATACGCAGTATTTT. This translates into CASSQEDRVTDTQYF.